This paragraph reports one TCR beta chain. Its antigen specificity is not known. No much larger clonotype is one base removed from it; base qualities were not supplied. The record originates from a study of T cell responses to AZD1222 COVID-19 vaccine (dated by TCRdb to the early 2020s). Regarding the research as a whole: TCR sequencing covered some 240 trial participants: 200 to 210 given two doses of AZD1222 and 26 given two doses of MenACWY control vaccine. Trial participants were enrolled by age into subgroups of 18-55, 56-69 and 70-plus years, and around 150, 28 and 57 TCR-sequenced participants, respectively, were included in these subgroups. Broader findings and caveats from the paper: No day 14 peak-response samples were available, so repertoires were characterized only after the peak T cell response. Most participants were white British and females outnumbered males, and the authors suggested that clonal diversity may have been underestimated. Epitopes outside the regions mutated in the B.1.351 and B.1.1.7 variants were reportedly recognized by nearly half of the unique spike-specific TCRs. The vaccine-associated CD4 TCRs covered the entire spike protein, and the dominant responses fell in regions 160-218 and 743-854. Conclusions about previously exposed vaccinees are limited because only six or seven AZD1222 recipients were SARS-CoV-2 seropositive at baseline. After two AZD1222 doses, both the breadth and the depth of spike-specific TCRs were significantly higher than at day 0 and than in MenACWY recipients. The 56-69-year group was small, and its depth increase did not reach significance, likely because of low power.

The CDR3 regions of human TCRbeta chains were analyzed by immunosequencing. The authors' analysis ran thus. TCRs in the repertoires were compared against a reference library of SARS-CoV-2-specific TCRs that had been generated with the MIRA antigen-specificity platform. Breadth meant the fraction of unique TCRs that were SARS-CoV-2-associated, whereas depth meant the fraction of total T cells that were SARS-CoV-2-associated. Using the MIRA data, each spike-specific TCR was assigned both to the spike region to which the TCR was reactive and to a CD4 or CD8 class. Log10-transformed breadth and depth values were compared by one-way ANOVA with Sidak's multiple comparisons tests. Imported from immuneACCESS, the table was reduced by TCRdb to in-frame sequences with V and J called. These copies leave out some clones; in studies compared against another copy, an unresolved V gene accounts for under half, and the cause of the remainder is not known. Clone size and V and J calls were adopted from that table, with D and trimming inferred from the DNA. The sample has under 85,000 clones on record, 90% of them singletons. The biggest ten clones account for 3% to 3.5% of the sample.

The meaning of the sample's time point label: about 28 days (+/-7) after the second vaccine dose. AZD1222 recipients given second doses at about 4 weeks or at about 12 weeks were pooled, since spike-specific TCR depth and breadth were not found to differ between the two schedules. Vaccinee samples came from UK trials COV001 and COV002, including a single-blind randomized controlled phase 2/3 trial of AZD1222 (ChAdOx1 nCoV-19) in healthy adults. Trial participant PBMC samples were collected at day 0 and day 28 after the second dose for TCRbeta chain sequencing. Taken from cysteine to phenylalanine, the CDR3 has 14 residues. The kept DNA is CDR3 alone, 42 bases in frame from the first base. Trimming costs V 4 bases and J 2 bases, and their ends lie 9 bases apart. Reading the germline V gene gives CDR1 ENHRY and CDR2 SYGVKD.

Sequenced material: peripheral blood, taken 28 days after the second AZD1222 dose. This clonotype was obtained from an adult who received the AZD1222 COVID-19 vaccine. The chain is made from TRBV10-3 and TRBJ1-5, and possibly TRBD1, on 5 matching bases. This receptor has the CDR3 CAISAGNGNQPQHF. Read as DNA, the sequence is TGTGCCATCAGTGCAGGGAATGGCAATCAGCCCCAGCATTTT.